This entry describes one T cell receptor (beta chain). The method was immunoSEQ multiplex PCR; TCRdb's version includes in-frame clones alone and lacks a portion of them. Of 190,000 or so clones listed, about 81% are singletons. The entry originates in a study of blood T cell repertoires in COVID-19. This clonotype was obtained from a woman aged 80 or older with COVID-19, enrolled during active disease. Sequencing was performed on peripheral blood.

CDR3 bases: TGTGCCAGCAGCCTGGGACTATTTTTCACAGATACGCAGTATTTT. It specifies CASSLGLFFTDTQYF. The chain has TRBV7-8 and TRBJ2-3; 7 nucleotides agree with TRBD2. Trimming removed 5 bases from V and 2 bases from J; junction bases left unmatched: 7. This CDR3 is built from 15 residues. The V gene's germline CDR1 is SGHVS and CDR2 FQNEAQ.